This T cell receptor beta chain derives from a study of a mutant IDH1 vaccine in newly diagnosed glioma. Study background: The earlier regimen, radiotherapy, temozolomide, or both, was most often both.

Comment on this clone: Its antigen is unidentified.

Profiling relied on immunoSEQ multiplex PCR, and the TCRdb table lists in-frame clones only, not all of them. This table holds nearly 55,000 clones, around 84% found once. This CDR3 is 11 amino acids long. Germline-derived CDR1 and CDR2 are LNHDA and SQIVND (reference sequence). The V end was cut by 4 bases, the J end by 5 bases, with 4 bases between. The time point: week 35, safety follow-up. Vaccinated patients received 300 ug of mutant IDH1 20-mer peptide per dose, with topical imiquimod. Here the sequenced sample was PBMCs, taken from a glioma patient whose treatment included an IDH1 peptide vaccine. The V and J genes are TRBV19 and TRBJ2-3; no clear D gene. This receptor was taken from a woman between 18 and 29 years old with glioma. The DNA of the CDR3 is TGTGCCAGTAGTAAAATAGATACGCAGTATTTT. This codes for CASSKIDTQYF.